This is a list of T cell receptor beta chains from one sample in a study of beta chain features in type 1 diabetes. Assay used: immunoSEQ multiplex PCR; TCRdb lists only in-frame clones, some missing. The sample includes fewer than 300,000 clones, approximately 11% of them seen just once. Sequenced sample: naive CD4+ T cells from blood. The receptors derive from a man aged 25-45 years with type 1 diabetes. The CDR3 runs from the conserved cysteine through the conserved F or W. The D gene is left open where the match is weak. For some rows the clone size is stated as once, few or many, or as a class when expanded; others skip it.

size: .; D: TRBD1; V: TRBV19; J: TRBJ2-2; DNA: TGTGCCAGTTCCGGGACAGTGAACACCGGGGAGCTGTTTTTT; CDR3: CASSGTVNTGELFF
size: few; D: .; V: TRBV13; J: TRBJ2-1; DNA: TGTGCCAGCAGCCCCGGACGGTTCGGGGGCAATGAGCAGTTCTTC; CDR3: CASSPGRFGGNEQFF
size: .; D: TRBD2; V: TRBV5-1; J: TRBJ2-5; DNA: TGCGCCAGCAGCTTGTCAACGGGGGGGGGAGAGACCCAGTACTTC; CDR3: CASSLSTGGGETQYF
size: .; D: .; V: TRBV7-9; J: TRBJ2-6; DNA: TGTGCCAGCAGCCTGTTCTCTGGGGCCAACGTCCTGACTTTC; CDR3: CASSLFSGANVLTF
size: few; D: .; V: TRBV18; J: TRBJ1-6; DNA: TGTGCCAGCTCATCCACCCGGGGACAAGATAATTCACCCCTCCACTTT; CDR3: CASSSTRGQDNSPLHF
size: few; D: TRBD2; V: TRBV18; J: TRBJ2-1; DNA: TGTGCCAGCTCACTAGGACTAGCGGGGAACAATGAGCAGTTCTTC; CDR3: CASSLGLAGNNEQFF
size: .; D: .; V: TRBV19; J: TRBJ1-5; DNA: TGTGCCAGTAGTTACCGGGACAATCAGCCCCAGCATTTT; CDR3: CASSYRDNQPQHF
size: .; D: .; V: TRBV7-2; J: TRBJ1-1; DNA: TGTGCCAGTTCCGGCCGGTACGGAGTCTACACTGAAGCTTTCTTT; CDR3: CASSGRYGVYTEAFF
size: .; D: .; V: TRBV18; J: TRBJ2-5; DNA: TGTGCCAGCTCACCCGACAGGGGAGGGGAGACCCAGTACTTC; CDR3: CASSPDRGGETQYF
size: few; D: TRBD1; V: TRBV5-1; J: TRBJ2-5; DNA: TGCGCCAGCAGCGGGGACAGGGCAGAGACCCAGTACTTC; CDR3: CASSGDRAETQYF
size: few; D: TRBD1; V: TRBV2; J: TRBJ2-3; DNA: TGTGCCAGCAGTGAAAGGGACAGGGGGCCCACAGATACGCAGTATTTT; CDR3: CASSERDRGPTDTQYF
size: once; D: TRBD1; V: TRBV30; J: TRBJ2-3; DNA: TGTGCCTGGAGGAATAAGGGGGCTGCCGGAGATACGCAGTATTTT; CDR3: CAWRNKGAAGDTQYF
size: .; D: TRBD2; V: TRBV15; J: TRBJ2-1; DNA: TGTGCCACCAGCAGAGATGGTAGCGGGGGTTTCTTC; CDR3: CATSRDGSGGFF
size: few; D: .; V: TRBV25-1; J: TRBJ1-4; DNA: TGTGCCAGCAGAGGACAGTTACGGGAAAAACTGTTTTTT; CDR3: CASRGQLREKLFF
size: .; D: .; V: TRBV19; J: TRBJ1-2; DNA: TGTGCCACGGCCCCGGGTTTCTATGGCTACACCTTC; CDR3: CATAPGFYGYTF
size: .; D: .; V: TRBV11-2; J: TRBJ2-5; DNA: TGTGCCAGCAGCACATGGACAGCGTCCCAAGAGACCCAGTACTTC; CDR3: CASSTWTASQETQYF
size: .; D: .; V: TRBV6-5; J: TRBJ1-1; DNA: TGTGCCAGCAGACTGGGACACCTGAACACTGAAGCTTTCTTT; CDR3: CASRLGHLNTEAFF
size: .; D: .; V: TRBV7-2; J: TRBJ2-1; DNA: TGTGCCAGCAGCTTAGTGAGCTTCTCCTACAATGAGCAGTTCTTC; CDR3: CASSLVSFSYNEQFF
size: .; D: .; V: TRBV5-1; J: TRBJ2-5; DNA: TGCGCCAGCAGCTTGGCGACAGGCCAAGAGACCCAGTACTTC; CDR3: CASSLATGQETQYF
size: few; D: TRBD1; V: TRBV28; J: TRBJ1-1; DNA: TGTGCCAGCAGGCAGACAGGGACTGAAGCTTTCTTT; CDR3: CASRQTGTEAFF
size: .; D: .; V: TRBV4-1; J: TRBJ2-7; DNA: TGCGCCAGCAGCCTTCAGGGGCACGTCGGCGAGCAGTACTTC; CDR3: CASSLQGHVGEQYF
size: .; D: TRBD1; V: TRBV27; J: TRBJ2-4; DNA: TGTGCCAGCTCCCGGACAGGGTCCGGGGCCAAAAACATTCAGTACTTC; CDR3: CASSRTGSGAKNIQYF
size: few; D: TRBD2; V: TRBV7-3; J: TRBJ2-7; DNA: TGTGCCAGCAGCTTTAAAACTAGCGGGGGACCCCCTGTTAGCGAGCAGTACTTC; CDR3: CASSFKTSGGPPVSEQYF
size: few; D: .; V: TRBV7-8; J: TRBJ2-5; DNA: TGTGCCAGCAGGGAACTAGTTTCCCAAGAGACCCAGTACTTC; CDR3: CASRELVSQETQYF
size: .; D: .; V: TRBV4-1; J: TRBJ1-2; DNA: TGCGCCAGCAGCCAGACAGGCTATGGCTACACCTTC; CDR3: CASSQTGYGYTF
size: once; D: .; V: TRBV5-1; J: TRBJ2-1; DNA: TGCGCCAGCAGCCGGGACTTATCCTACAATGAGCAGTTCTTC; CDR3: CASSRDLSYNEQFF
size: .; D: .; V: TRBV7-9; J: TRBJ2-7; DNA: TGTGCCAGCAGCTCAGGGAAAAGGTCCCCCTACGAGCAGTACTTC; CDR3: CASSSGKRSPYEQYF
size: few; D: .; V: TRBV11-2; J: TRBJ2-3; DNA: TGTGCCAGCAGCTTAGAGACGGGGACTTTGGCAGATACGCAGTATTTT; CDR3: CASSLETGTLADTQYF
size: few; D: .; V: TRBV7-2; J: TRBJ2-5; DNA: TGTGCCAGCAGCTTCGACCGGAGCGCGATTGGGGAGACCCAGTACTTC; CDR3: CASSFDRSAIGETQYF
size: .; D: TRBD1; V: TRBV6-5; J: TRBJ1-2; DNA: TGTGCCAGCAGCGGACAGGGAATCTATGGCTACACCTTC; CDR3: CASSGQGIYGYTF
size: .; D: .; V: TRBV5-6; J: TRBJ2-5; DNA: TGTGCCAGCGGGCCCTGGGAGACCCAGTACTTC; CDR3: CASGPWETQYF
size: .; D: .; V: TRBV7-9; J: TRBJ1-1; DNA: TGTGCCAGCAGCCCCGAGCCGAACACTGAAGCTTTCTTT; CDR3: CASSPEPNTEAFF
size: few; D: .; V: TRBV5-4; J: TRBJ2-2; DNA: TGTGCCAGCAGCCCGGGGAGAATCACCGGGGAGCTGTTTTTT; CDR3: CASSPGRITGELFF
size: few; D: TRBD1; V: TRBV4-1; J: TRBJ2-3; DNA: TGCGCCAGCAGCCAACCGGACAGGGCGAGGACAGATACGCAGTATTTT; CDR3: CASSQPDRARTDTQYF
size: few; D: .; V: TRBV6-6; J: TRBJ1-5; DNA: TGTGCCAGCAGCCAGGGCGGTGGCCAGCCCCAGCATTTT; CDR3: CASSQGGGQPQHF
size: .; D: .; V: TRBV19; J: TRBJ2-1; DNA: TGTGCCAGTAGTGCGCGGTCCCCGGATGAGCAGTTCTTC; CDR3: CASSARSPDEQFF
size: few; D: .; V: TRBV7-8; J: TRBJ1-6; DNA: TGTGCCAGCAGCTTAGGGACTCACTATAATTCACCCCTCCACTTT; CDR3: CASSLGTHYNSPLHF
size: .; D: TRBD1; V: TRBV4-3; J: TRBJ2-4; DNA: TGCGCCAGCAGCCAACCCGAGACAGGGCTGTACTTC; CDR3: CASSQPETGLYF
size: few; D: TRBD2; V: TRBV29-1; J: TRBJ2-5; DNA: TGCAGCGCTGCGCCTAGCGGCCAAGAGACCCAGTACTTC; CDR3: CSAAPSGQETQYF
size: .; D: .; V: TRBV9; J: TRBJ2-3; DNA: TGTGCCAGCAGCGTAGAAGGGACTGATACGCAGTATTTT; CDR3: CASSVEGTDTQYF
size: .; D: .; V: TRBV18; J: TRBJ2-5; DNA: TGTGCCAGCTCACCCGGGGTTCTAGAGACCCAGTACTTC; CDR3: CASSPGVLETQYF
size: .; D: TRBD1; V: TRBV7-2; J: TRBJ1-2; DNA: TGTGCCAGCAGCCCGTCAGGGGGCAGGGGCTATGGCTACACCTTC; CDR3: CASSPSGGRGYGYTF
size: few; D: .; V: TRBV4-2; J: TRBJ1-1; DNA: TGTGCCAGCAGCTTGGAGGAGAGTAACACTGAAGCTTTCTTT; CDR3: CASSLEESNTEAFF
size: few; D: TRBD2; V: TRBV7-2; J: TRBJ2-1; DNA: TGTGCCAGCAGCTTAAGCGGGGGTGAGCAGTTCTTC; CDR3: CASSLSGGEQFF
size: .; D: .; V: TRBV5-4; J: TRBJ1-4; DNA: TGTGCCGTGGGGCGGAATAATGAAAAACTGTTTTTT; CDR3: CAVGRNNEKLFF
size: .; D: TRBD1; V: TRBV12-5; J: TRBJ1-5; DNA: TGTGCTAGTGGTTCCCACAGGGGCTTCAATCAGCCCCAGCATTTT; CDR3: CASGSHRGFNQPQHF
size: once; D: TRBD1; V: TRBV5-8; J: TRBJ1-5; DNA: TGTGCCAGCAGCTTCTGGACAGGGCATCAGCCCCAGCATTTT; CDR3: CASSFWTGHQPQHF
size: few; D: .; V: TRBV5-6; J: TRBJ1-1; DNA: TGTGCCAGCACCTGGGGAAGGGGTAGCACTGAAGCTTTCTTT; CDR3: CASTWGRGSTEAFF
size: .; D: .; V: TRBV30; J: TRBJ2-5; DNA: TGTGCCTGGGCCACAGGCCCGGAGCAGTACTTC; CDR3: CAWATGPEQYF
size: .; D: TRBD1; V: TRBV6-5; J: TRBJ2-2; DNA: TGTGCCAGCAGGTCCGGGACAGGGGGCCGCGGGGAGCTGTTTTTT; CDR3: CASRSGTGGRGELFF
size: .; D: .; V: TRBV28; J: TRBJ2-6; DNA: TGTGCCAGCAGTACAACAGGGACTGGGGCCAACGTCCTGACTTTC; CDR3: CASSTTGTGANVLTF
size: .; D: TRBD1; V: TRBV5-1; J: TRBJ1-1; DNA: TGCGCCAGCAGCCCGAGGGGACAGGCGGCGGGGACTGAAGCTTTCTTT; CDR3: CASSPRGQAAGTEAFF
size: few; D: .; V: TRBV9; J: TRBJ2-7; DNA: TGTGCCAGCAGCGACCAGATCTCCTACGAGCAGTACTTC; CDR3: CASSDQISYEQYF
size: .; D: TRBD1; V: TRBV29-1; J: TRBJ1-2; DNA: TGCAGCGTTGAAGATCTTTTTCGCACAGGGGGGCACTATGGCTACACCTTC; CDR3: CSVEDLFRTGGHYGYTF
size: few; D: .; V: TRBV29-1; J: TRBJ2-5; DNA: TGCAGCGTGGATGCGGACTTCCAAGAGACCCAGTACTTC; CDR3: CSVDADFQETQYF
size: few; D: .; V: TRBV6-1; J: TRBJ1-6; DNA: TGTGCCAGCAGTCCCCGACAGGCGGATTCACCCCTCCACTTT; CDR3: CASSPRQADSPLHF
size: .; D: TRBD1; V: TRBV27; J: TRBJ2-7; DNA: TGTGCCAGCAGTTCCTGGGACAGGGAGAGCGAGCAGTACTTC; CDR3: CASSSWDRESEQYF